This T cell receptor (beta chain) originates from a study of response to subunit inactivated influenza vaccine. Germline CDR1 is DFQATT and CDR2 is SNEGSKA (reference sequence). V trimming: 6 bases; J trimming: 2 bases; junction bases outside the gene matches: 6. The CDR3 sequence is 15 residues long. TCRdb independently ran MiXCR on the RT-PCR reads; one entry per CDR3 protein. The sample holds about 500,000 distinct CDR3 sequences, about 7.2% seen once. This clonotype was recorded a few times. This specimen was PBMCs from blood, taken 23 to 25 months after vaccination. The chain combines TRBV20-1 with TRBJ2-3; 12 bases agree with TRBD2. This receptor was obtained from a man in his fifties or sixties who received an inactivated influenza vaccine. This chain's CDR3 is CSAQRLAGVTDTQYF. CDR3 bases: TGCAGTGCCCAGAGACTAGCGGGGGTCACAGATACGCAGTATTTT.